These 16 T cell receptor beta chains share one sample of origin, sequenced in a study of T cells in Graves' hyperthyroidism and ophthalmopathy. The source material, RNA transcripts, was used to amplify TCR beta CDR3 regions. The TCR CDR3 first-round RT-PCR relied on the HTBI primer set. One entry per CDR3 protein results from TCRdb running MiXCR on the multiplex PCR reads. The sample carries hundreds of thousands of distinct CDR3 sequences, about 45% recorded once. The material sequenced was peripheral blood or thyroid tissue (not recorded which). The receptors shown here come from a woman aged 18-35 years with Graves' hyperthyroidism.

Of note for this clonotype: A much larger clone is a single base away; this may be a read error. The CDR3 region has the DNA TGTGCCAGCAAGTTGGGGCCTGGGGCTCAGCCCCAGCATTTT. Translating it yields CASKLGPGAQPQHF. The rearrangement joins TRBV13 to TRBJ1-5; TRBD1 might be the D (5 bases). Looked up from germline, CDR1 is PRHDT and CDR2 is FYEKMQ (reference sequence). With 7 bases removed from V and 6 bases from J, the gap between germline ends came to 16 bases. This CDR3 has 14 amino acids.

The chain recombines TRBV10-3 with TRBJ2-7; D assignment may be TRBD1 or TRBD2 (5 bases each). CDR1 is ENHRY, CDR2 SYGVKD, per germline. V lost 10 bases, J lost 3 bases, and 10 bases lay in between. There are 11 residues in the CDR3. The DNA for the CDR3 is TGTGCCACCGGGACCTACTACGAGCAGTACTTC. Protein sequence: CATGTYYEQYF.

This clonotype came up many times. V usage is TRBV29-1 and J usage is TRBJ1-2; 10 bases line up with TRBD1. Per the germline V gene, CDR1 is SQVTM and CDR2 is ANQGSEA. With V trimmed by 5 bases and J by 4 bases, 4 bases remained unmatched. The CDR3 covers 13 residues. CDR3 sequence (DNA): TGCAGCGTTAGGGGACAGGGGTTCTATGGCTACACCTTC. Its protein product is CSVRGQGFYGYTF.

This clonotype was detected only a few times. The chain uses TRBV20-1 and TRBJ1-2; D may be TRBD1 (6 bases). CDR3 length: 13 amino acids. Trimming took off 2 bases at V and 5 bases at J, with 12 bases between the two ends. CDR1 and CDR2 (germline): DFQATT, SNEGSKA (reference sequence). This chain's CDR3 is CSARSRGGYGYTF. Written as DNA, the CDR3 is TGCAGTGCTAGAAGCAGGGGTGGGTATGGCTACACCTTC.

This clonotype was seen many times. This chain joins TRBV29-1 and TRBJ1-2; D call uncertain. From germline, CDR1 is SQVTM and CDR2 ANQGSEA. V was clipped by 3 bases and J by 2 bases, with 13 bases between them. CDR3 length: 14 amino acids. CDR3 nucleotide sequence: TGCAGCGTTGATTCGGGGTGGAAGAACTATGGCTACACCTTC. Its translation is CSVDSGWKNYGYTF.

This clonotype was picked up many times. The rearrangement joins TRBV10-3 to TRBJ1-1; a possible D gene is TRBD1 (5 bases). V shed 7 bases and J shed 1 base, with 13 bases lying between them. The germline V gene encodes CDR1 ENHRY and CDR2 SYGVKD. CDR3 length equals 14 residues. CDR3 loop: CAIKKQEGNTEAFF. The CDR3 DNA reads TGTGCCATCAAAAAACAGGAGGGGAACACTGAAGCTTTCTTT.

Turning to this clonotype: The missing conserved phenylalanine or tryptophan at the end of this CDR3 makes a read error likely. The chain employs TRBV20-1 and TRBJ1-2; D is unclear. V shed 5 bases and J shed 6 bases, with 7 bases lying between them. The CDR3 is 10 residues long. Germline V gene lookup returns CDR1 DFQATT and CDR2 SNEGSKA (reference sequence). The CDR3 reads CSAARNGYTL. The CDR3 nucleotides read TGCAGTGCTGCACGGAATGGCTACACCCTC.

The rearrangement links TRBV7-2 to TRBJ2-2, with D perhaps matching TRBD1 (6 bases). The V gene lost 1 base and the J gene lost 3 bases, with 12 bases spanning the gap. The CDR3 is made up of 16 amino acids. Germline CDR1 is SGHTA and CDR2 is FQGNSA. The CDR3 reads CASSLDRVMDTGELFF. In DNA, the CDR3 is TGTGCCAGCAGCTTAGACAGGGTAATGGACACCGGGGAGCTGTTTTTT.

In its sample, this clonotype was seen a few times. V is TRBV7-9 and J is TRBJ2-2; 12 nucleotides align to TRBD2. From germline, CDR1 is SEHNR and CDR2 FQNEAQ (reference sequence). The CDR3 consists of 16 residues. J was trimmed by 6 bases and V by 3 bases; bases with no gene match: 5. In DNA form, the CDR3 reads TGTGCCAGCAGCTTTGGACTAGCGGGATTCGCCGGGGAGCTGTTTTTT. Amino acid sequence: CASSFGLAGFAGELFF.

This sequence joins TRBV10-3 and TRBJ2-7; 13 nucleotides agree with TRBD2. Germline V lookup: CDR1 ENHRY, CDR2 SYGVKD. V trimming: 7 bases; J trimming: 3 bases; junction bases outside the gene matches: 6. The CDR3 contains 15 residues. CDR3 coding DNA: TGTGCCATCAAATGGACTAGCGGGGGACTCTACGAGCAGTACTTC. This translates into CAIKWTSGGLYEQYF.

Details on this clonotype: A read error may produce the germline difference seen at one junction end. The V and J genes are TRBV10-3 and TRBJ1-2; 8 nucleotides match TRBD1. This CDR3 contains 15 residues. Germline CDR1 is ENHRY and CDR2 is SYGVKD. The CDR3 is CASSYSKAGGDGYTF. The DNA for the CDR3 is TGTGCCAGCAGTTACTCTAAGGCAGGGGGCGATGGCTACACCTTC.

J is TRBJ2-5 and V is TRBV7-3; possibly TRBD2 for D (6 bases). CDR1 and CDR2 (germline): SGHTA, FQGTGA. The CDR3 spans 15 residues. Between the trimmed V and J ends, which lost 5 bases and 5 bases, there was a span of 18 bases. The CDR3 loop is CASSQDSGGRETQYF. CDR3 nucleotides: TGTGCCAGCAGCCAAGACTCTGGAGGGCGGGAGACCCAGTACTTC.

The V and J genes are TRBV11-1 and TRBJ2-7; 9 bases are shared with TRBD2. The germline V gene has CDR1 SGHAT and CDR2 FQDESV (reference sequence). The CDR3 has 14 amino acids. CDR3 in DNA: TGTGCTAGAGGCTTTCTCTCTAGCGGGAACGAGCAGTACTTC. The encoded protein is CARGFLSSGNEQYF.

This clonotype was seen at least ten times. The chain combines TRBV2 with TRBJ1-6; no clear D gene. V gave up 4 bases and J gave up 9 bases, with 10 bases separating them. This CDR3 spans 13 amino acids. CDR1 is SNHLY and CDR2 is FYNNEI in the germline V gene. CDR3: CASSGRWVSPLHF. In DNA, the CDR3 is TGTGCCAGCAGTGGGCGGTGGGTTTCACCCCTCCACTTT.

This chain uses TRBV7-2 with TRBJ1-5; unclear D gene. The CDR3 consists of 15 residues. The V gene lost 2 bases and the J gene lost 5 bases, with 13 bases spanning the gap. Germline values: CDR1 SGHTA, CDR2 FQGNSA. Written as DNA, the CDR3 is TGTGCCAGCAGCTTATGGGCGGGCGCGGATCAGCCCCAGCATTTT. The encoded protein is CASSLWAGADQPQHF. The full variable domain, with the rest looked up from reference TRBV7-2 and TRBJ1-5, is GAGVSQSPSNKVTEKGKDVELRCDPISGHTALYWYRQSLGQGLEFLIYFQGNSAPDKSGLPSDRFSAERTGGSVSTLTIQRTQQEDSAVYLCASSLWAGADQPQHFGDGTRLSIL.

This clonotype was counted at least ten times. J is TRBJ2-6 and V is TRBV10-3; 9 positions agree with TRBD2. The CDR3 contains 18 residues. The germline CDR1 and CDR2 sequences are ENHRY and SYGVKD. V lost 2 bases to trimming and J lost 0 bases; unmatched junction nucleotides: 5. In nucleotides, the CDR3 is TGTGCCATCAGTGAGGGACTAGCGATTATCTCTGGGGCCAACGTCCTGACTTTC. Translated, it gives CAISEGLAIISGANVLTF.